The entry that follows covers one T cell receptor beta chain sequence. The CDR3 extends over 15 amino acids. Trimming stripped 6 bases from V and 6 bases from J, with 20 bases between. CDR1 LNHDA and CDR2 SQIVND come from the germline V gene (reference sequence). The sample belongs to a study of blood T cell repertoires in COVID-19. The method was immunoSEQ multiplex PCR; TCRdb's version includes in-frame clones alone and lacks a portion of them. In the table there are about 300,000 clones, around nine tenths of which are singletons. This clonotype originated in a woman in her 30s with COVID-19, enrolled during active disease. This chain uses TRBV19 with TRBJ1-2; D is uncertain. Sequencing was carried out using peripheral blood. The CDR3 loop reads CASRLTSLGNNGYTF. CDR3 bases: TGTGCCAGTAGGCTGACATCTTTAGGAAACAATGGCTACACCTTC. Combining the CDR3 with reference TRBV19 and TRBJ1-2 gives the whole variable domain DGGITQSPKYLFRKEGQNVTLSCEQNLNHDAMYWYRQDPGQGLRLIYYSQIVNDFQKGDIAEGYSVSREKKESFPLTVTSAQKNPTAFYLCASRLTSLGNNGYTFGSGTRLTVV.